These 18 T cell receptor beta chains were all obtained from the same sample, sequenced in a study of shared clonotypes between healthy human individuals. Assay used: immunoSEQ multiplex PCR; TCRdb lists only in-frame clones, some missing. The table shows about 700,000 clones, with around 90% occurring only once. Cells designated naive CD8 were CD45RO-negative and were positively selected for CCR7, with terminally differentiated effector memory CD45RA+ cells excluded. Sequenced input: naive CD8+ T cells sorted from blood. These receptors originate from a man aged 25-40 years in good health.

The rearrangement uses TRBV15 and TRBJ1-5; D perhaps matches TRBD1 (5 bases). Trimming cost V 5 bases and J 3 bases, with 17 bases left between them. The length of the CDR3 is 16 residues. Germline CDR1 reads LNHNV; CDR2 reads YYDKDF (reference sequence). CDR3 region: CATSLGRLTINQPQHF. CDR3 DNA: TGTGCCACCAGCTTGGGGCGTTTAACAATCAATCAGCCCCAGCATTTT.

This rearrangement joins TRBV19 to TRBJ2-1; 7 bases line up with TRBD1. CDR3 length: 15 residues. The germline V gene encodes CDR1 LNHDA and CDR2 SQIVND (reference sequence). J was trimmed by 4 bases and V by 4 bases; bases with no gene match: 7. The CDR3 protein is CASSTQGVGYNEQFF. The CDR3 nucleotides read TGTGCCAGTAGTACCCAGGGGGTGGGGTACAATGAGCAGTTCTTC. Full variable domain (outside the CDR3, taken from reference TRBV19 and TRBJ2-1): DGGITQSPKYLFRKEGQNVTLSCEQNLNHDAMYWYRQDPGQGLRLIYYSQIVNDFQKGDIAEGYSVSREKKESFPLTVTSAQKNPTAFYLCASSTQGVGYNEQFFGPGTRLTVL.

The chain couples TRBV27 to TRBJ2-3; tentatively, D is TRBD1 (6 bases). CDR1 is MNHEY, CDR2 SMNVEV, per germline (reference sequence). This CDR3 spans 14 amino acids. V was pared by 8 bases and J by 4 bases, with 16 bases between. The CDR3 here is CASGQTTWADTQYF. In DNA, the CDR3 is TGTGCCAGCGGACAGACCACTTGGGCAGATACGCAGTATTTT.

The chain recombines TRBV7-9 with TRBJ2-7; a weak D match, TRBD2 (5 bases). CDR3 size: 15 residues. Trimming removed 1 base at V and 2 bases at J, with 12 bases between. CDR1 and CDR2 (germline): SEHNR, FQNEAQ (reference sequence). The CDR3 bases are TGTGCCAGCAGCTTAGAGCAGCGGACCACCTACGAGCAGTACTTC. Encoded protein: CASSLEQRTTYEQYF.

This chain joins TRBV28 and TRBJ1-2; D is perhaps TRBD1 (6 bases). Germline V lookup: CDR1 MDHEN, CDR2 SYDVKM. The CDR3 loop spans 15 amino acids. V lost 5 bases, J lost 2 bases, and 15 bases lay in between. CDR3 sequence reads: CASSLRGGGNYGYTF. CDR3 nucleotides: TGTGCCAGCAGTCTCAGGGGCGGAGGAAACTATGGCTACACCTTC.

The V call is TRBV13, the J call TRBJ2-2; TRBD2 is a possible D gene (5 bases). The CDR3 contains 14 residues. The V gene lost 4 bases and the J gene lost 2 bases, with 8 bases spanning the gap. CDR1 and CDR2 from the germline V gene are PRHDT and FYEKMQ (reference sequence). DNA for the CDR3: TGTGCCAGCAGCTCGCGGGTTAACACCGGGGAGCTGTTTTTT. As protein: CASSSRVNTGELFF.

The V gene is TRBV7-9, the J gene TRBJ1-4; D may be TRBD1 (6 bases). The V gene's germline CDR1 is SEHNR and CDR2 FQNEAQ (reference sequence). Trimming cost V 4 bases and J 0 bases, with 12 bases left between them. This CDR3 comprises 16 residues. The CDR3 spells CASSSGTFATNEKLFF. CDR3 sequence (DNA): TGTGCCAGCAGCTCCGGGACATTTGCAACTAATGAAAAACTGTTTTTT.

J is TRBJ2-1 and V is TRBV4-1; D call uncertain. CDR1 and CDR2 (germline): MGHRA, YSYEKL. The CDR3 is 16 residues long. V was trimmed by 1 base and J by 2 bases, leaving 12 bases between them. DNA for the CDR3: TGCGCCAGCAGCCAAGTCTCACGGCGGACCTACAATGAGCAGTTCTTC. Translation: CASSQVSRRTYNEQFF.

V usage is TRBV18 and J usage is TRBJ2-1; either TRBD1 or TRBD2 may supply D (5 bases each). Per the germline V gene, CDR1 is KGHSH and CDR2 is LQKENI. The V gene lost 6 bases and the J gene lost 7 bases, with 16 bases spanning the gap. There are 14 residues in the CDR3. This CDR3 reads CASSVGELLNEQFF. The CDR3 nucleotides are TGTGCCAGCTCTGTGGGGGAGCTTCTGAATGAGCAGTTCTTC.

In the case of this clone: Other DNA sequences within the sample encode an identical CDR3. V and J are TRBV6-5 and TRBJ2-1, with 10 positions matching TRBD1. The CDR3 has 15 residues. After removal of 5 bases from V and 2 bases from J, the junction contained 3 bases not matched to a gene. The germline CDR1 and CDR2 sequences are MNHEY and SVGAGI. CDR3 DNA sequence: TGTGCCAGCAGTCGCGGGACAGGGGCCTACAATGAGCAGTTCTTC. This encodes CASSRGTGAYNEQFF.

CDR3 protein: CASSEGTKINDRGGGNQPQHF. The CDR3 DNA is TGTGCCAGCAGTGAAGGGACGAAGATAAACGACAGGGGAGGGGGGAATCAGCCCCAGCATTTT. The chain joins TRBV2 to TRBJ1-5; 8 nucleotides match TRBD1. Germline CDR1 SNHLY, CDR2 FYNNEI. The V segment lost 1 base and the J segment 4 bases; nucleotides outside the gene matches: 21. The CDR3 runs to 21 residues.

The V call is TRBV7-9, the J call TRBJ1-3, with a weak D call TRBD1 (5 bases). The germline V gene has CDR1 SEHNR and CDR2 FQNEAQ (reference sequence). CDR3 length: 17 amino acids. The V and J ends lost 5 bases and 0 bases respectively, with 17 bases between them. Here the CDR3 reads CASSRGTESYSGNTIYF. As DNA, the CDR3 is TGTGCCAGCAGCCGCGGGACCGAAAGTTACTCTGGAAACACCATATATTTT.

The chain uses TRBV7-4 and TRBJ2-2, with D maybe TRBD1 (6 bases). CDR1 SGHVT and CDR2 SQSDAQ come from the germline V gene. V lost 4 bases and J 3 bases, leaving 9 bases between the germline ends. This CDR3 contains 14 residues. The chain's CDR3 is CASSSQGYTGELFF. The CDR3 DNA is TGTGCCAGCAGCTCCCAGGGGTACACCGGGGAGCTGTTTTTT.

The chain carries TRBV15 and TRBJ1-5; weak D call: TRBD1 (5 bases). This CDR3 has 14 amino acids. The V and J ends lost 6 bases and 6 bases respectively, with 15 bases between them. Germline V CDR1 and CDR2: LNHNV, YYDKDF (reference sequence). The DNA for the CDR3 is TGTGCCACCAGTACCGGGGCCGTGGGTCAGCCCCAGCATTTT. Translated, it gives CATSTGAVGQPQHF.

The rearrangement joins TRBV25-1 to TRBJ2-3; D uncertain. V was trimmed by 1 base and J by 1 base, leaving 12 bases between them. CDR1 MGHDK and CDR2 SYGVNS come from the germline V gene. The CDR3 spans 16 residues. DNA for the CDR3: TGTGCCAGCAGTGAATTGGCAGGATCGCGCACAGATACGCAGTATTTT. Residues: CASSELAGSRTDTQYF.

In its sample, this clone was seen once. The chain couples TRBV4-3 to TRBJ2-1, with unresolved D. Deletions cut 1 base from V and 4 bases from J, with 5 bases between. The germline CDR1 and CDR2 sequences are LGHNA and YSLEER. This CDR3 comprises 13 residues. The CDR3 loop reads CASSQGQYNEQFF. Written as DNA, the CDR3 is TGCGCCAGCAGCCAAGGGCAGTACAATGAGCAGTTCTTC.

V and J are TRBV4-1 and TRBJ2-2; the D gene is possibly TRBD2 (6 bases). Trimming took off 3 bases at V and 5 bases at J, with 10 bases between the two ends. The germline V gene encodes CDR1 MGHRA and CDR2 YSYEKL. There are 14 residues in the CDR3. The chain's CDR3 is CASSHGTGTGELFF. The CDR3 region has the DNA TGCGCCAGCAGCCACGGGACTGGGACCGGGGAGCTGTTTTTT.

This clone was seen a few times. The V and J genes are TRBV7-9 and TRBJ1-4; tentatively, D is TRBD1 (5 bases). The V end lost 4 bases, the J end lost 4 bases, and 10 bases lay between the germline ends. This CDR3 contains 14 residues. The germline V gene encodes CDR1 SEHNR and CDR2 FQNEAQ (reference sequence). CDR3 region: CASSSRQYNEKLFF. The CDR3 DNA sequence: TGTGCCAGCAGCTCGAGACAGTATAATGAAAAACTGTTTTTT.